The next 18 T cell receptor beta chains were all read from a single sample in a study of CD8 T cells in ankylosing spondylitis. Findings and limits, study-wide: There was a TCR beta motif, made of fewer than 10 highly homologous variants, that appeared characteristic of ankylosing spondylitis blood.

TCRdb passed the 5' RACE reads through MiXCR, listing each CDR3 protein once. This repertoire shows hundreds of thousands of distinct CDR3 sequences, about an eighth found once; its top ten account for just over 0.5%. Their antigens remain unidentified. The sample was blood, either unsorted or a sorted T cell fraction (not recorded which). The receptors originated from a male donor with ankylosing spondylitis.

With regard to this clonotype: A read error may account for a junction end that differs from germline. The chain links TRBV4-2 to TRBJ2-7; tentative D call: TRBD2 (5 bases). CDR1 is LGHNA and CDR2 is YNFKEQ in the germline V gene. This CDR3 spans 13 amino acids. In nucleotides, the CDR3 is TGTGCCAGGAGCCGAGGGCACCTCTACGAGCAGTACTTC. Amino acid sequence: CARSRGHLYEQYF.

This clonotype occurred many times. V gene TRBV12-3 or TRBV12-4 combines with J gene TRBJ1-2; a possible D gene is TRBD1 (6 bases). V was pared by 2 bases and J by 9 bases, with 16 bases between. There are 14 residues in the CDR3. The CDR3 region is CASSLRTETGSYTF. For the CDR3, the DNA is TGTGCCAGCAGTTTACGGACAGAAACCGGGAGCTACACCTTC.

This clonotype was seen more than once but under ten times. The V gene is TRBV20-1, the J gene TRBJ1-1, with D maybe TRBD1 (6 bases). CDR3 length equals 16 residues. V was trimmed by 1 base and J by 4 bases, leaving 19 bases between them. Germline assignment: CDR1 DFQATT and CDR2 SNEGSKA (reference sequence). CDR3 coding DNA: TGCAGTGCTAGAGTTGTCCCGGGACAAAAAGGCACTGAAGCTTTCTTT. Translation: CSARVVPGQKGTEAFF.

This clonotype was found many times. The V gene is TRBV29-1, the J gene TRBJ2-5; D remains ambiguous. Germline V CDR1 and CDR2: SQVTM, ANQGSEA. V gave up 7 bases and J gave up 0 bases, with 12 bases separating them. This CDR3 spans 13 amino acids. In nucleotides, the CDR3 is TGCAGCGCCCGGGCCGAGTACCAAGAGACCCAGTACTTC. It specifies CSARAEYQETQYF.

This clonotype has just a few counts. This sequence joins TRBV28 and TRBJ2-7; 9 nucleotides agree with TRBD2. Germline loops: CDR1 MDHEN, CDR2 SYDVKM. J lost 3 bases, V lost 4 bases, and 7 bases had no gene match. The CDR3 contains 15 residues. This chain's CDR3 is CASSSYGTSSYEQYF. The CDR3 nucleotides are TGTGCCAGCAGTTCCTACGGGACTAGCAGCTACGAGCAGTACTTC.

At least ten counts were recorded for this clonotype. One end of the junction is discordant with germline, which a read error may explain. This rearrangement joins TRBV18 to TRBJ2-3, with D uncertain. This CDR3 region has 12 residues. The germline V gene has CDR1 KGHSH and CDR2 LQKENI. For the CDR3, the DNA is TGCGCCAGCAGCCCAGGACCAGATACGCAGTATTTT. The encoded protein is CASSPGPDTQYF.

The table lists this clonotype with many counts. The junction and the germline gene differ at one end; a read error may be behind it. CDR3 in DNA: TGTGCCAGCAGCCAAGAGCGGGACTCCTTCAATGAGCAGTTCTTC. It encodes CASSQERDSFNEQFF. This chain joins TRBV4-2 and TRBJ2-1, with a weak D call TRBD2 (6 bases). This CDR3 region has 15 residues. Per the germline V gene, CDR1 is LGHNA and CDR2 is YNFKEQ.

This clonotype has a handful of counts. V usage is TRBV2 and J usage is TRBJ2-3, with D unclear. The germline V gene has CDR1 SNHLY and CDR2 FYNNEI. The CDR3 sequence is 11 residues long. V dropped 4 bases and J dropped 8 bases, with 7 bases sitting between them. The CDR3 protein is CASSGSVTQYF. The DNA of the CDR3 is TGTGCCAGCAGTGGGTCGGTTACGCAGTATTTT.

This clonotype was counted only a few times. The CDR3 loop is CASTWGTGRSEAFF. In DNA, the CDR3 is TGTGCCAGCACATGGGGGACAGGGCGCTCTGAAGCTTTCTTT. The rearrangement uses TRBV7-2 and TRBJ1-1; the match to TRBD1 covers 9 bases. This CDR3 is 14 amino acids long. Per germline, CDR1 SGHTA and CDR2 FQGNSA. V lost 7 bases, J lost 6 bases, and 9 bases stayed unmatched.

This clonotype was detected only a few times. The chain couples TRBV4-3 to TRBJ2-7; 8 nucleotides match TRBD2. After removal of 5 bases from V and 7 bases from J, the junction contained 7 bases not matched to a gene. CDR3 size: 13 residues. Per the germline V gene, CDR1 is LGHNA and CDR2 is YSLEER. The DNA of the CDR3 is TGCGCCAGCAGCTTTAGCGGGACGGGTGAGCAGTACTTC. It yields the protein CASSFSGTGEQYF.

A few counts support this clonotype. This chain joins TRBV15 and TRBJ2-7; perhaps TRBD1 as D (7 bases). The germline V gene encodes CDR1 LNHNV and CDR2 YYDKDF (reference sequence). The CDR3 sequence is 14 residues long. V was pared by 3 bases and J by 1 base, with 10 bases between. CDR3 sequence: CATSRAGGSYEQYF. CDR3 nucleotides: TGTGCCACCAGCAGGGCAGGGGGGTCCTACGAGCAGTACTTC.

Only a few counts were recorded for this clonotype. The rearrangement uses TRBV20-1 and TRBJ2-1; 7 bases map to TRBD2. The germline CDR1 and CDR2 sequences are DFQATT and SNEGSKA (reference sequence). The CDR3 is made up of 16 amino acids. V shed 4 bases and J 5 bases; nucleotides not matched to a gene: 14. CDR3 region: CSATTFGRAGDNEQFF. DNA of the CDR3: TGCAGTGCTACAACTTTTGGGAGGGCGGGTGACAATGAGCAGTTCTTC.

This clonotype was recorded many times. This rearrangement joins TRBV20-1 to TRBJ2-7; possible D gene TRBD2, 7 bases. The CDR3 contains 14 residues. V shed 2 bases and J shed 4 bases, with 15 bases lying between them. Germline-derived CDR1 and CDR2 are DFQATT and SNEGSKA (reference sequence). CDR3 sequence: CSARRGAGRYEQYF. CDR3 nucleotide sequence: TGCAGTGCTAGACGGGGGGCAGGGCGATACGAGCAGTACTTC.

This clonotype was detected ten times or more. The chain employs TRBV12-3 or TRBV12-4 and TRBJ2-1, with 13 bases identical to TRBD2. Trimming took 8 bases from V and 8 from J; bases not matched to a gene: 9. The CDR3 runs to 15 residues. Here the CDR3 reads CASGPGLAGIYEQFF. CDR3 DNA: TGTGCCAGCGGACCGGGACTAGCGGGGATTTATGAGCAGTTCTTC.

This clonotype has more than one count but fewer than ten. This chain connects TRBV4-2 to TRBJ2-1; 7 positions match TRBD2. The CDR3 spans 14 residues. V was pared by 8 bases and J by 1 base, with 5 bases of the junction left unmatched. Germline loops: CDR1 LGHNA, CDR2 YNFKEQ. The CDR3 sequence is CASGGSASYNEQFF. The CDR3 DNA is TGTGCCAGCGGCGGGAGCGCTTCCTACAATGAGCAGTTCTTC.

In its sample, this clonotype was seen a few times. V gene TRBV7-6 combines with J gene TRBJ2-7; weak D call: TRBD1 (5 bases). The germline V gene has CDR1 SGHVS and CDR2 FNYEAQ. CDR3 length equals 13 residues. The ends were cut back, 5 bases at V and 3 bases at J, with 11 bases in the middle. The CDR3 sequence: CASSINTGYEQYF. As DNA, the CDR3 is TGTGCCAGCAGCATAAATACAGGCTACGAGCAGTACTTC.

This clonotype was found a few times. The V and J genes are TRBV5-1 and TRBJ2-5; D tentatively fits TRBD1 or TRBD2 (6 bases each). V was clipped by 3 bases and J by 1 base, with 10 bases between them. This CDR3 is built from 14 residues. Per germline, CDR1 SGHRS and CDR2 YFSETQ. Here the CDR3 DNA reads TGCGCCAGCAGCTCGGGGGCAGTCCAAGAGACCCAGTACTTC. It translates to CASSSGAVQETQYF.

Many counts were recorded for this clonotype. V gene TRBV29-1 combines with J gene TRBJ1-1; no definite D call. With 3 bases removed from V and 0 bases from J, the gap between germline ends came to 8 bases. Germline CDR1 is SQVTM and CDR2 is ANQGSEA. This CDR3 has 13 residues. In DNA, the CDR3 is TGCAGCGTTGACGTACGCATGAACACTGAAGCTTTCTTT. Its protein is CSVDVRMNTEAFF.